This is a list of T cell receptor beta chains from one sample in a study of fetal regulatory T cell absence and autoimmunity. Repertoires were generated with immunoSEQ multiplex PCR, while TCRdb's copy carries only in-frame clones and drops some. The table lists some 44,000 clones, about 80% of them singletons. Sequences were obtained from cord blood. Every receptor here comes from a newborn boy with IPEX syndrome. CDR3s include the opening cysteine and the closing phenylalanine or tryptophan. The D gene is left open where the match is weak. Clone size is given for some rows only: seen once, a few or many times, or a class if the clone is expanded.

. . TRBJ1-2 TRBV7-9 CASSFAGGGYGYTF TGTGCCAGCAGCTTTGCGGGCGGGGGGTATGGCTACACCTTC
. few TRBJ1-1 TRBV7-9 CASSLGGPNTEAFF TGTGCCAGCAGCTTAGGGGGCCCGAACACTGAAGCTTTCTTT
TRBD1 . TRBJ2-7 TRBV9 CASSVGTGGAPYEQYF TGTGCCAGCAGCGTAGGTACAGGGGGCGCCCCCTACGAGCAGTACTTC
TRBD2 . TRBJ2-3 TRBV6-5 CASSYETSGADTQYF TGTGCCAGCAGTTATGAAACTAGCGGGGCAGATACGCAGTATTTT
. . TRBJ1-5 TRBV2 CASRQGNQPQHF TGTGCCAGCAGACAGGGCAATCAGCCCCAGCATTTT
TRBD1 . TRBJ1-3 TRBV10-3 CASTDRELNTIYF TGTGCCAGTACGGACAGGGAGCTGAACACCATATATTTT
. . TRBJ2-7 TRBV4-3 CASSQVVRANEQYF TGCGCCAGCAGCCAAGTCGTCAGGGCCAACGAGCAGTACTTC
TRBD2 . TRBJ2-3 TRBV10-3 CAISESGRGAPDTQYF TGTGCCATCAGTGAGTCGGGGCGGGGGGCCCCAGATACGCAGTATTTT
TRBD2 . TRBJ2-5 TRBV29-1 CSVGLAGVETQYF TGCAGCGTTGGGTTAGCGGGGGTAGAGACCCAGTACTTC
TRBD1 . TRBJ1-2 TRBV29-1 CSVEDRIYGYTF TGCAGCGTTGAGGACAGGATCTATGGCTACACCTTC
. . TRBJ2-2 TRBV7-2 CASSGQQGNTGELFF TGTGCCAGCAGCGGCCAACAGGGGAACACCGGGGAGCTGTTTTTT
TRBD2 . TRBJ2-7 TRBV7-9 CASSPAGTRAYEQYF TGTGCCAGCAGCCCAGCCGGGACTAGAGCCTACGAGCAGTACTTC
TRBD1 . TRBJ1-6 TRBV5-4 CASSPTGSVDNSPLHF TGTGCCAGCAGCCCGACAGGGAGCGTGGATAATTCACCCCTCCACTTT
TRBD2 . TRBJ2-3 TRBV10-3 CAISETSGSGGTQYF TGTGCCATCAGTGAGACTAGCGGGAGCGGGGGTACGCAGTATTTT
TRBD2 . TRBJ2-3 TRBV5-4 CASSLGLAGGISTDTQYF TGTGCCAGCAGCTTGGGCCTAGCGGGAGGAATAAGCACAGATACGCAGTATTTT
. once TRBJ2-1 TRBV11-2 CASSSFRRKNNEQFF TGTGCCAGCAGCTCGTTCAGGAGGAAGAACAATGAGCAGTTCTTC
. . TRBJ2-5 TRBV6-5 CASRAGAGETQYF TGTGCCAGCAGAGCAGGGGCGGGGGAGACCCAGTACTTC
TRBD1 . TRBJ1-4 TRBV19 CASSSDRAGGEKLFF TGTGCCAGTAGCTCCGACAGGGCGGGAGGGGAAAAACTGTTTTTT
. . TRBJ2-5 TRBV30 CAWRLEGQEAQYF TGTGCCTGGAGACTAGAGGGGCAAGAGGCCCAGTACTTC
TRBD2 . TRBJ2-7 TRBV27 CASSFYGGSDYEQYF TGTGCCAGCAGTTTCTATGGCGGGAGCGACTACGAGCAGTACTTC
. . TRBJ2-7 TRBV19 CASSDSSYEQYF TGTGCCAGTAGTGACAGCTCCTACGAGCAGTACTTC
TRBD1 . TRBJ1-1 TRBV14 CASSQWTGGDAFF TGTGCCAGCAGCCAGTGGACAGGGGGGGACGCTTTCTTT
. . TRBJ1-1 TRBV5-1 CASRSGARYTEAFF TGCGCCAGCAGGTCTGGGGCTCGGTACACTGAAGCTTTCTTT
. . TRBJ2-1 TRBV20-1 CSARDYNEQFF TGCAGTGCTAGAGACTACAATGAGCAGTTCTTC